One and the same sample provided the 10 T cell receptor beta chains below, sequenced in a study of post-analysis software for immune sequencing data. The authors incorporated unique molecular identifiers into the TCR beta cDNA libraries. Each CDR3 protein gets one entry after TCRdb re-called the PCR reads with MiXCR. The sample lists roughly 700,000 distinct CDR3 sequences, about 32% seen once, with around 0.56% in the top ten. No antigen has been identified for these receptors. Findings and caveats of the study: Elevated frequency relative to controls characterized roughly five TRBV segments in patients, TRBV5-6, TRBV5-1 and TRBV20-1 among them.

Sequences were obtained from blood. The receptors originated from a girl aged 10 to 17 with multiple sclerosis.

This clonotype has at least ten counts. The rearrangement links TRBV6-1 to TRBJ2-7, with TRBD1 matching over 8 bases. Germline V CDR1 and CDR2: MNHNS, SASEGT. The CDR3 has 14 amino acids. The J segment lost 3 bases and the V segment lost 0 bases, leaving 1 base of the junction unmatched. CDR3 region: CASSEAGQVYEQYF. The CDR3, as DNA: TGTGCCAGCAGTGAAGCGGGACAGGTCTACGAGCAGTACTTC.

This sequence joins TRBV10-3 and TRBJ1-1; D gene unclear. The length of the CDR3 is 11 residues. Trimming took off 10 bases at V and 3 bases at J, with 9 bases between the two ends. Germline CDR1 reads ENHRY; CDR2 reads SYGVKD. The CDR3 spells CATREDTEAFF. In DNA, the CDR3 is TGTGCCACAAGGGAGGACACTGAAGCTTTCTTT.

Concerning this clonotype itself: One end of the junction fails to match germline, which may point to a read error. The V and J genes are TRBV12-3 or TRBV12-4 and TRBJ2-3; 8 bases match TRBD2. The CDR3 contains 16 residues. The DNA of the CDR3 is TGTGCCGGCAGTCCTCGGACCAGCGGGAGCACAGATACGCAATATTTT. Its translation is CAGSPRTSGSTDTQYF.

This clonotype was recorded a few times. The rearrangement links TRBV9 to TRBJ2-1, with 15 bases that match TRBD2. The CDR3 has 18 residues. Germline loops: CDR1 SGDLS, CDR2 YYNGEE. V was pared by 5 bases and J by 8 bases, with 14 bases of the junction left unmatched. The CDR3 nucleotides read TGTGCCAGCAGGGGGGCATCTGGACTAGCGGGGGGGCCCCATGAGCAGTTCTTC. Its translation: CASRGASGLAGGPHEQFF.

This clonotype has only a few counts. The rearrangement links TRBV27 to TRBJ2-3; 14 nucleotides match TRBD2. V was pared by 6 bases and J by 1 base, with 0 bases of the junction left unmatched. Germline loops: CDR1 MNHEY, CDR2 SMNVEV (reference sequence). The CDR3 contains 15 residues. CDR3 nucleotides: TGTGCCAGCAGGGGACTAGCGGGAGGCACAGATACGCAGTATTTT. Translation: CASRGLAGGTDTQYF.

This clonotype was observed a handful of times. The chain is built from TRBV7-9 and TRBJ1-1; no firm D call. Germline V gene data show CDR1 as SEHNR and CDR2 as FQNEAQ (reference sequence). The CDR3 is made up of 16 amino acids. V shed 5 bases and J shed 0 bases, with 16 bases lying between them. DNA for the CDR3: TGTGCCAGCAGCCCGCGGAACAGCGGGGTGAACACTGAAGCTTTCTTT. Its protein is CASSPRNSGVNTEAFF.

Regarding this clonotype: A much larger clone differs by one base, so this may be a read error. The DNA for the CDR3 is TGCAACGTTTCGTTACTCAGGGGGGGAGAGCAGTACTTC. This gives the protein CNVSLLRGGEQYF. V and J are TRBV29-1 and TRBJ2-5, with D perhaps assigned TRBD1 or TRBD2 (7 bases each). CDR1 SQVTM and CDR2 ANQGSEA come from the germline V gene. This CDR3 has 13 amino acids.

CDR3 DNA sequence: TGTGCCAGCAGTTTCGTACAGGGCGAACCTGGGGCCAACGTCCTGACTTTC. It encodes CASSFVQGEPGANVLTF. J is TRBJ2-6 and V is TRBV2, with D possibly being TRBD1 (6 bases). CDR3 length: 17 amino acids. V was trimmed by 5 bases and J by 2 bases, leaving 16 bases between them. Germline V gene sequence: CDR1 SNHLY, CDR2 FYNNEI.

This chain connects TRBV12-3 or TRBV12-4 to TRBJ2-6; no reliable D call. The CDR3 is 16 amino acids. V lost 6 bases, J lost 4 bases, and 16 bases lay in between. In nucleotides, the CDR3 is TGTGCCAGCAGCCCAAGCCCCCGGTGGGGGGCCAACGTCCTGACTTTC. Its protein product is CASSPSPRWGANVLTF.

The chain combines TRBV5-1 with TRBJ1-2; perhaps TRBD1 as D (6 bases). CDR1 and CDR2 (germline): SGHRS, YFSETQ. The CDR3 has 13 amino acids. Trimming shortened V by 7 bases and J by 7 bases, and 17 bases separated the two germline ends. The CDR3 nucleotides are TGCGCCAGCTGGGATCGGGCAGGGGCTGGCTACACCTTC. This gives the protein CASWDRAGAGYTF.